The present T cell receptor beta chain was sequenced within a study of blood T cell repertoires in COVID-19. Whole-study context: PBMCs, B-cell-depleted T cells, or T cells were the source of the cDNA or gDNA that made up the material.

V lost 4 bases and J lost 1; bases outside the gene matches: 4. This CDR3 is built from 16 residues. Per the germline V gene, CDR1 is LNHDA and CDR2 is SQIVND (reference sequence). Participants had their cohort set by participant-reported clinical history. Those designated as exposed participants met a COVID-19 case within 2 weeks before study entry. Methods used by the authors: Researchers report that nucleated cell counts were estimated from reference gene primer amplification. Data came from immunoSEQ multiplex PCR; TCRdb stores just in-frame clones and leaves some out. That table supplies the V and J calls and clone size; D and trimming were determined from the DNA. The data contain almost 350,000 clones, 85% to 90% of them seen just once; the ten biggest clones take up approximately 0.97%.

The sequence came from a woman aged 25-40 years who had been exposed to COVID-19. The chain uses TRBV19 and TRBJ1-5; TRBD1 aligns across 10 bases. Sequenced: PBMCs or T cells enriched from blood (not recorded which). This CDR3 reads CASSNRQGASNQPQHF. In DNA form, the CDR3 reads TGTGCCAGTAGTAACCGACAGGGGGCGAGCAATCAGCCCCAGCATTTT. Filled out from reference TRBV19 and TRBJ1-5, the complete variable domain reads DGGITQSPKYLFRKEGQNVTLSCEQNLNHDAMYWYRQDPGQGLRLIYYSQIVNDFQKGDIAEGYSVSREKKESFPLTVTSAQKNPTAFYLCASSNRQGASNQPQHFGDGTRLSIL.